This passage covers 27 T cell receptor beta chains from one sample sequenced in a study of tumor-infiltrating lymphocytes in primary liver carcinoma. The authors made TCR beta cDNA from about 500 ng total RNA with a constant-region primer. ARM-PCR was slightly modified, and three nested multiplex PCR rounds with it gave rise to the TCR beta libraries. Each of the first two PCR rounds ran roughly 10 cycles with TRBV1-TRBV30 forward and C-beta reverse primers. Via MiXCR, TCRdb re-called the multiplex PCR reads, giving one row per CDR3 protein. The sample consists of approximately 320,000 distinct CDR3 sequences, 58% of them appearing once. Both blood RNA, taken from unsorted whole blood, and germline DNA were extracted. Sequencing input: peripheral blood. The receptors were sampled from a woman aged 25 to 39 with primary liver carcinoma and hepatitis B virus infection.

This clonotype was detected ten times or more. At one end, the junction sequence differs from germline, possibly due to a read error. V usage is TRBV29-1 and J usage is TRBJ2-7; TRBD2 matches at 8 bases. Germline CDR1 reads SQVTM; CDR2 reads ANQGSEA. This CDR3 is 14 amino acids long. For the CDR3, the DNA is TGCAGCGTGGAAGGGTACAGCGGGAGCTACGAGCAGTACTTC. This gives the protein CSVEGYSGSYEQYF.

This clonotype was recorded only once. A read error is possible here, since a much larger clone lies one base away. The CDR3 nucleotides read TGTGCCAGCAGTAGGACACCCCTCTCCTGCGAGCAGTACTTC. Translating gives CASSRTPLSCEQYF. The rearrangement links TRBV12-3 or TRBV12-4 to TRBJ2-7, with D maybe TRBD1 (5 bases). CDR3 length: 14 residues.

This clonotype showed up just a few times. This chain connects TRBV12-3 or TRBV12-4 to TRBJ1-2, with 8 positions matching TRBD1. The junction had 5 bases not matched to a gene; V was cut back by 6 bases and J by 8 bases. The CDR3 has 12 residues. The CDR3 coding sequence is TGTGCCAGCAGCCCGGACAGGGAAGGCTACACCTTC. It specifies CASSPDREGYTF.

In the case of this clonotype: Relative to the germline gene, one junction end is altered; a read error may explain this. The rearrangement links TRBV5-5 to TRBJ2-1; no clear D gene. The CDR3 has 13 amino acids. CDR1 is SGHKS, CDR2 YYEKEE, per germline (reference sequence). In nucleotides, the CDR3 is TGTTCCAGCAGACCCGCCGCGTACAATGAGCAGTTCTTC. Amino acid sequence: CSSRPAAYNEQFF. Filled out from reference TRBV5-5 and TRBJ2-1, the complete variable domain reads DAGVTQSPTHLIKTRGQQVTLRCSPISGHKSVSWYQQVLGQGPQFIFQYYEKEERGRGNFPDRFSARQFPNYSSELNVNALLLGDSALYLCSSRPAAYNEQFFGPGTRLTVL.

Ten or more counts support this clonotype. CDR3 sequence reads: CASSQRWGEWRDNEQFF. The CDR3 nucleotides are TGCGCCAGCAGCCAAAGGTGGGGGGAATGGAGGGACAATGAGCAGTTCTTC. The chain links TRBV4-1 to TRBJ2-1; D is possibly TRBD2 (6 bases). Germline lookup yields CDR1 MGHRA and CDR2 YSYEKL. The CDR3 covers 17 residues. Between the trimmed V and J ends, which lost 2 bases and 5 bases, there was a span of 19 bases.

Notes on this clonotype: Possible read error: a much larger clone is one base away. CDR3 coding DNA: TGTGCCAGCAGCTTAAACAGCCAGAGCACTGAAGCTTTCTTT. Translation: CASSLNSQSTEAFF. The chain joins TRBV7-9 to TRBJ1-1; D is unclear. This CDR3 is 14 amino acids long. The germline CDR1 and CDR2 sequences are SEHNR and FQNEAQ (reference sequence). V dropped 2 bases and J dropped 4 bases, with 11 bases sitting between them. The full variable domain, completed using reference TRBV7-9 and TRBJ1-1, is DTGVSQNPRHKITKRGQNVTFRCDPISEHNRLYWYRQTLGQGPEFLTYFQNEAQLEKSRLLSDRFSAERPKGSFSTLEIQRTEQGDSAMYLCASSLNSQSTEAFFGQGTRLTVV.

This chain links TRBV5-4 with TRBJ2-7; D gene unclear. The CDR3 loop spans 13 amino acids. Germline V gene sequence: CDR1 SGHNT, CDR2 YYREEE (reference sequence). Trimming took off 2 bases at V and 3 bases at J, with 9 bases between the two ends. CDR3 DNA sequence: TGTGCCAGCAGCTTAGGAGCGAACTACGAGCAGTACTTC. This codes for CASSLGANYEQYF.

V gene TRBV30 combines with J gene TRBJ2-7; no firm D call. Between the trimmed V and J ends, which lost 1 base and 3 bases, there was a span of 7 bases. Germline CDR1 and CDR2: GTSNPN and SVGIG (reference sequence). CDR3 length: 12 amino acids. CDR3 in DNA: TGTGCCTGGAGTGAACACAGCTACGAGCAGTACTTC. Protein: CAWSEHSYEQYF.

A word on this clonotype: This CDR3 fails to terminate in the conserved phenylalanine or tryptophan, so it likely reflects a read error. The V call is TRBV5-5, the J call TRBJ2-3; 9 bases line up with TRBD2. The CDR3 sequence is 14 residues long. Germline assignment: CDR1 SGHKS and CDR2 YYEKEE (reference sequence). Losses at the gene ends were 6 bases for V and 4 bases for J; bases not matched to a gene: 6. The CDR3 nucleotides read TGTGCCAGCAAACGGACTAGCGTACCAGATACGCAGTATTTA. Protein product: CASKRTSVPDTQYL.

Concerning this clonotype: The missing conserved phenylalanine or tryptophan at the end of this CDR3 makes a read error likely. It is unclear where the CDR3 begins or ends on the DNA, so no DNA is shown, and the CDR3 is as TCRdb lists it. The chain uses TRBV12-3 or TRBV12-4 and TRBJ2-3. Including both end residues, the CDR3 is 13 amino acids long. This CDR3 is CASSPPGTYTQYL.

This clonotype has a count of ten or more. V gene TRBV11-1 combines with J gene TRBJ2-7; 13 positions match TRBD2. Looked up from germline, CDR1 is SGHAT and CDR2 is FQDESV (reference sequence). CDR3 length equals 18 residues. Germline trimming cut 1 base from V and 3 bases from J; bases unmatched to any gene: 9. The CDR3 loop is CASSLGGLAGALYYEQYF. The CDR3 DNA sequence: TGTGCCAGCAGCTTAGGTGGACTAGCGGGAGCCCTGTACTACGAGCAGTACTTC.

The chain links TRBV13 to TRBJ2-5, with a weak D call TRBD2 (6 bases). Trimming took off 2 bases at V and 4 bases at J, with 14 bases between the two ends. The CDR3 spans 15 residues. Germline-derived CDR1 and CDR2 are PRHDT and FYEKMQ (reference sequence). The CDR3 region is CASSLFIVGGETQYF. The CDR3 DNA reads TGTGCCAGCAGCTTATTTATAGTGGGAGGAGAGACCCAGTACTTC.

As regards this clonotype: This sequence may be a read error, since a much larger clone differs from it by one base. V usage is TRBV29-1 and J usage is TRBJ2-5, with TRBD2 matching 7 bases. J lost 2 bases, V lost 6 bases, and 3 bases had no gene match. This CDR3 has 12 residues. The germline CDR1 and CDR2 sequences are SQVTM and ANQGSEA. This chain's CDR3 is CSVLGLQETQYF. The CDR3 region has the DNA TGCAGCGTCCTGGGACTACAAGAGACCCAGTACTTC. Full variable domain (outside the CDR3, taken from reference TRBV29-1 and TRBJ2-5): SAVISQKPSRDICQRGTSLTIQCQVDSQVTMMFWYRQQPGQSLTLIATANQGSEATYESGFVIDKFPISRPNLTFSTLTVSNMSPEDSSIYLCSVLGLQETQYFGPGTRLLVL.

The genes are TRBV10-3 and TRBJ2-1, with no clear D. Deletions cut 4 bases from V and 7 bases from J, with 20 bases between. CDR1 is ENHRY, CDR2 SYGVKD, per germline. The CDR3 extends over 16 amino acids. The CDR3 DNA sequence: TGTGCCATCAGTGCGGACCAGACGGAAATACGAAATGAGCAGTTCTTC. This encodes CAISADQTEIRNEQFF.

The chain joins TRBV7-8 to TRBJ2-5, with D uncertain. The CDR3 totals 12 residues. The germline V and J ends were trimmed by 5 bases and 9 bases, with 13 bases remaining between them. In germline, CDR1 is SGHVS, CDR2 FQNEAQ. In nucleotides, the CDR3 is TGTGCCAGCAGCCTAAGGGTTAATGCCCAGTACTTC. It encodes CASSLRVNAQYF.

As for this clonotype: The junction does not match germline at one end; this may be a read error. This chain connects TRBV6-1 to TRBJ2-3; D call uncertain. Germline-derived CDR1 and CDR2 are MNHNS and SASEGT. This CDR3 spans 15 amino acids. This chain's CDR3 is CASSEWRTATETQYF. CDR3 in DNA: TGTGCCAGCAGTGAGTGGCGTACAGCTACAGAAACGCAGTATTTT.

This clonotype was detected only once. The junction departs from germline at one end; a sequencing error may be responsible. The rearrangement links TRBV7-8 to TRBJ2-3; D gene uncertain. This CDR3 is built from 14 residues. The germline V gene encodes CDR1 SGHVS and CDR2 FQNEAQ. CDR3 coding DNA: TGTGCCTGCAGCTTTCCCGGCAGCACATATACGCAGTATTTT. Its translation is CACSFPGSTYTQYF.

About this clonotype itself: This may stem from a read error, because a much larger clone lies one nucleotide away. The chain uses TRBV29-1 and TRBJ1-1; D is unresolved. CDR1 SQVTM and CDR2 ANQGSEA come from the germline V gene. The CDR3 contains 12 residues. CDR3 sequence (DNA): TGCAGCGTGGCCTATATGAACATTGAAGCTTTCTTT. As protein: CSVAYMNIEAFF.

With regard to this clonotype: Germline is not matched at one junction end, which may reflect a read error. The rearrangement uses TRBV11-3 and TRBJ2-1; 9 bases line up with TRBD1. Germline V gives CDR1 SGHNT, CDR2 YENEEA. This CDR3 spans 14 amino acids. CDR3 loop: CASSQGQGGNEQFF. CDR3 sequence (DNA): TGTGCCAGCAGCCAGGGACAGGGAGGCAATGAGCAGTTTTTC.

A word on this clonotype: A much larger clonotype is one base distant, so this may be a read error. V usage is TRBV4-1 and J usage is TRBJ1-6, with D perhaps matching TRBD1 (5 bases). Germline loops: CDR1 MGHRA, CDR2 YSYEKL. This CDR3 has 18 amino acids. The CDR3 coding sequence is TGCGCCAACAGCCAAAGTCTCAGGGCCGACTCCTATAATTCACCCCTCCACTTT. This translates into CANSQSLRADSYNSPLHF.

The CDR3 nucleotides are TGTGCCAGCAGTTACCGCCGTAGCGGGACTGAAGGGGGCACAGATACGCAGTATTTT. Translation gives CASSYRRSGTEGGTDTQYF. The rearrangement uses TRBV6-6 and TRBJ2-3; 8 bases fit TRBD2. Germline values: CDR1 MNHNY, CDR2 SVGAGI (reference sequence). The V and J ends lost 2 bases and 1 base, in that order; junction bases with no gene match: 14. There are 19 residues in the CDR3.

With respect to this clonotype: This sequence may be a read error, since a much larger clone differs from it by one base. This chain connects TRBV29-1 to TRBJ2-5; D is undetermined. The CDR3 runs to 13 residues. Germline CDR1 reads SQVTM; CDR2 reads ANQGSEA. The CDR3 sequence is CSVERARQETQNF. CDR3 nucleotides: TGCAGCGTTGAAAGGGCCAGGCAAGAGACCCAGAACTTC.

The table lists this clonotype with many counts. The chain combines TRBV11-2 with TRBJ1-3, with D perhaps TRBD1 (5 bases). Germline values: CDR1 SGHAT, CDR2 FQNNGV. V was trimmed by 4 bases and J by 6 bases, leaving 13 bases between them. The CDR3 is 14 residues long. The CDR3 loop is CASSSGPGTNTIYF. The CDR3 DNA is TGTGCCAGCAGCTCCGGACCGGGGACAAACACCATATATTTT.

As regards this clonotype: A read error may explain this, as a much larger clone is one base away. The CDR3 region is CASSYVAWELFF. DNA for the CDR3: TGTGCCAGCAGTTACGTAGCCTGGGAGCTGTTTTTT. The V gene is TRBV6-2 or TRBV6-3, the J gene TRBJ2-2; D is unresolved. The CDR3 covers 12 residues. Germline CDR1 is MNHEY and CDR2 is SVGEGT. V shed 2 bases and J shed 9 bases, with 7 bases lying between them.

Turning to this clonotype: One end of the junction fails to match germline, which may point to a read error. This chain connects TRBV6-2 or TRBV6-3 to TRBJ2-7; a weak D match, TRBD2 (5 bases). The CDR3 length is 16 residues. Germline CDR1 reads MNHEY; CDR2 reads SVGEGT. CDR3 residues: CASGSLASGRSYELYF. The CDR3 DNA reads TGTGCCAGCGGTTCCCTCGCGAGCGGACGCTCCTACGAGCTGTACTTC.

Of note for this clonotype: One base away lies a much larger clone, so this may be a sequencing read error. The genes are TRBV10-3 and TRBJ2-7, with 7 bases aligning to TRBD2. The CDR3 is 14 amino acids. CDR1 and CDR2 (germline): ENHRY, SYGVKD. The V and J ends lost 6 bases and 7 bases, in that order; junction bases with no gene match: 12. The CDR3 coding sequence is TGTGCCATCAGCTCTAGCGGAGGTCTAAGAGAGCAGTACTTC. Encoded protein: CAISSSGGLREQYF.

The table lists this clonotype with many counts. V usage is TRBV12-3 or TRBV12-4 and J usage is TRBJ1-5, with 8 positions matching TRBD1. The ends lost 2 bases at V and 6 bases at J; junction bases unmatched: 3. The length of the CDR3 is 14 residues. CDR3: CASSLSQGGQPQHF. As DNA, the CDR3 is TGTGCCAGCAGTTTATCACAGGGGGGTCAGCCCCAGCATTTT.